These T cell receptor beta chains were read from a single sample in a study of technical replicates of blood from a handful of donors. Profiled with immunoSEQ multiplex PCR; TCRdb holds only in-frame clones, not every one. Among 65,000 to 95,000 clones listed, around 97% were seen once. Sequencing was carried out using T cells isolated from PBMCs. Receptor source: a human donor in good health. CDR3s include the opening cysteine and the closing phenylalanine or tryptophan. The order of the fields is J gene, CDR3 length, clone size, D gene, V gene, CDR3 DNA, CDR3 protein. The D gene is left open where the match is weak. Expanded clones are given a class, and other clones once, few, many or no size at all.

j_call: TRBJ2-7
cdr3_length: 12
clone_size: NA
d_call: NA
v_call: TRBV28
cdr3_nt: TGTGCCAGCAGTTTTCTACGTTACGAGCAGTACTTC
cdr3_aa: CASSFLRYEQYF

j_call: TRBJ2-3
cdr3_length: 16
clone_size: NA
d_call: TRBD1
v_call: TRBV5-4
cdr3_nt: TGTGCCAGCAGCGCGGACAGGGGGCTAGCATCAGATACGCAGTATTTT
cdr3_aa: CASSADRGLASDTQYF

j_call: TRBJ1-2
cdr3_length: 16
clone_size: NA
d_call: NA
v_call: TRBV27
cdr3_nt: TGTGCCAGCAGTTCACAAGTACAGGGCATATACTATGGCTACACCTTC
cdr3_aa: CASSSQVQGIYYGYTF

j_call: TRBJ2-7
cdr3_length: 16
clone_size: NA
d_call: NA
v_call: TRBV5-4
cdr3_nt: TGTGCCAGCAGCTTCGAAACCGGGACTCTCACCTACGAGCAGTACTTC
cdr3_aa: CASSFETGTLTYEQYF

j_call: TRBJ2-3
cdr3_length: 13
clone_size: NA
d_call: TRBD1
v_call: TRBV10-3
cdr3_nt: TGTGCCATTAAGACAGGGGCAGCAGATACGCAGTATTTT
cdr3_aa: CAIKTGAADTQYF

j_call: TRBJ2-5
cdr3_length: 16
clone_size: once
d_call: NA
v_call: TRBV28
cdr3_nt: TGTGCCAGCAGACGTGTCGGCAACAGGGCAGGGAAGACCCAGTACTTC
cdr3_aa: CASRRVGNRAGKTQYF

j_call: TRBJ2-7
cdr3_length: 12
clone_size: NA
d_call: NA
v_call: TRBV5-6
cdr3_nt: TGTGCCAGCAGCGGAGATTACTACGAGCAGTACTTC
cdr3_aa: CASSGDYYEQYF

j_call: TRBJ1-4
cdr3_length: 19
clone_size: NA
d_call: NA
v_call: TRBV2
cdr3_nt: TGTGCCAGCATTTCCGGCCCCATCGGACAGTTAATTCTTAATGAAAAACTGTTTTTT
cdr3_aa: CASISGPIGQLILNEKLFF

j_call: TRBJ1-1
cdr3_length: 14
clone_size: NA
d_call: TRBD1
v_call: TRBV6-5
cdr3_nt: TGTGCCAGCAGCCCGGACAGGGCGAACACTGAAGCTTTCTTT
cdr3_aa: CASSPDRANTEAFF

j_call: TRBJ1-1
cdr3_length: 14
clone_size: NA
d_call: TRBD1
v_call: TRBV7-8
cdr3_nt: TGTGCCAGCAGCCCAGGGGGAGTGAGCCCTGAAGCTTTCTTT
cdr3_aa: CASSPGGVSPEAFF

j_call: TRBJ2-6
cdr3_length: 19
clone_size: NA
d_call: TRBD1
v_call: TRBV7-3
cdr3_nt: TGTGCCAGCAGCCGGCCCGAGGCCCTGACAGGGCCTGGGGCCAACGTCCTGACTTTC
cdr3_aa: CASSRPEALTGPGANVLTF

j_call: TRBJ2-1
cdr3_length: 15
clone_size: NA
d_call: NA
v_call: TRBV14
cdr3_nt: TGTGCCAGCAGCCAAGTGCAAGGAGCCTACAATGAGCAGTTCTTC
cdr3_aa: CASSQVQGAYNEQFF

j_call: TRBJ1-4
cdr3_length: 14
clone_size: NA
d_call: TRBD1
v_call: TRBV19
cdr3_nt: TGTGCCAGTAGGAATGACAGGGTGGATGAAAAACTGTTTTTT
cdr3_aa: CASRNDRVDEKLFF

j_call: TRBJ2-5
cdr3_length: 16
clone_size: NA
d_call: TRBD2
v_call: TRBV2
cdr3_nt: TGTGCCAGCAGTGAAAGTGTCTTGGGAGGGCAAGAGACCCAGTACTTC
cdr3_aa: CASSESVLGGQETQYF

j_call: TRBJ2-1
cdr3_length: 17
clone_size: NA
d_call: TRBD2
v_call: TRBV7-2
cdr3_nt: TGTGCCAGCAGCTTCCGCTCTCTAGCGGGATGGAACAATGAGCAGTTCTTC
cdr3_aa: CASSFRSLAGWNNEQFF

j_call: TRBJ2-1
cdr3_length: 15
clone_size: NA
d_call: TRBD2
v_call: TRBV11-1
cdr3_nt: TGTGCCAGCAGCTTTATAGCGGGAGGCTACAATGAGCAGTTCTTC
cdr3_aa: CASSFIAGGYNEQFF

j_call: TRBJ2-3
cdr3_length: 16
clone_size: once
d_call: NA
v_call: TRBV30
cdr3_nt: TGTGCCTGGAGTGTCGGTCAGGGGTGGGGCACAGATACGCAGTATTTT
cdr3_aa: CAWSVGQGWGTDTQYF

j_call: TRBJ2-7
cdr3_length: 16
clone_size: NA
d_call: NA
v_call: TRBV7-2
cdr3_nt: TGTGCCAGCAGCTTAGGGTGGACTCGTAACTCCTACGAGCAGTACTTC
cdr3_aa: CASSLGWTRNSYEQYF

j_call: TRBJ2-7
cdr3_length: 15
clone_size: NA
d_call: TRBD1
v_call: TRBV6-5
cdr3_nt: TGTGCCAGCAGTTACTCGTCGCAGGGGGCCTACGAGCAGTACTTC
cdr3_aa: CASSYSSQGAYEQYF

j_call: TRBJ2-7
cdr3_length: 15
clone_size: NA
d_call: TRBD2
v_call: TRBV7-9
cdr3_nt: TGTGCCAGCAGCTTATCTAGCGGGCGAACCTACGAGCAGTACTTC
cdr3_aa: CASSLSSGRTYEQYF

j_call: TRBJ2-7
cdr3_length: 19
clone_size: NA
d_call: NA
v_call: TRBV5-1
cdr3_nt: TGCGCCAGCAGCTCCGGACAGAGGACGAGAGGGGAATGGGCTGACGAGCAGTACTTC
cdr3_aa: CASSSGQRTRGEWADEQYF

j_call: TRBJ2-5
cdr3_length: 12
clone_size: NA
d_call: NA
v_call: TRBV28
cdr3_nt: TGTGCCAGCAGTTTAACATCGAGGGCCCAGTACTTC
cdr3_aa: CASSLTSRAQYF

j_call: TRBJ1-1
cdr3_length: 13
clone_size: NA
d_call: TRBD1
v_call: TRBV27
cdr3_nt: TGTGCCAGCAGTTGGACAGGGGGCGCTGAAGCTTTCTTT
cdr3_aa: CASSWTGGAEAFF

j_call: TRBJ2-1
cdr3_length: 18
clone_size: NA
d_call: NA
v_call: TRBV12-2
cdr3_nt: TGTGCAAGTCGCTTCCCGGCCCATGCCTGGAGCTCCTACAATGAGCAGTTCTTC
cdr3_aa: CASRFPAHAWSSYNEQFF

j_call: TRBJ2-3
cdr3_length: 16
clone_size: NA
d_call: TRBD1
v_call: TRBV6-5
cdr3_nt: TGTGCCAGCAGTTACCTGGGACAGGGGGGCACAGATACGCAGTATTTT
cdr3_aa: CASSYLGQGGTDTQYF

j_call: TRBJ2-1
cdr3_length: 13
clone_size: NA
d_call: NA
v_call: TRBV7-2
cdr3_nt: TGTGCCAGCAGCTTATCAACCACGGGTGAGCAGTTCTTC
cdr3_aa: CASSLSTTGEQFF

j_call: TRBJ1-1
cdr3_length: 16
clone_size: NA
d_call: NA
v_call: TRBV18
cdr3_nt: TGTGCCAGCTCACCAGGCGGTGGCAGGGCAAACACTGAAGCTTTCTTT
cdr3_aa: CASSPGGGRANTEAFF

j_call: TRBJ2-5
cdr3_length: 16
clone_size: NA
d_call: TRBD2
v_call: TRBV5-1
cdr3_nt: TGCGCCAGCAGCTTCGGTGCTAGCGGGATCGGGGAGACCCAGTACTTC
cdr3_aa: CASSFGASGIGETQYF

j_call: TRBJ2-1
cdr3_length: 15
clone_size: NA
d_call: NA
v_call: TRBV14
cdr3_nt: TGTGCCAGCAGCCAAGAACCGCGTGTAGCAAATGAGCAGTTCTTC
cdr3_aa: CASSQEPRVANEQFF

j_call: TRBJ2-7
cdr3_length: 13
clone_size: NA
d_call: NA
v_call: TRBV28
cdr3_nt: TGTGCCAGCAGGAAGGGACTCTCCTACGAGCAGTACTTC
cdr3_aa: CASRKGLSYEQYF

j_call: TRBJ2-1
cdr3_length: 17
clone_size: NA
d_call: NA
v_call: TRBV28
cdr3_nt: TGTGCCAGCAAAAAGGACAGCCCTTCCGAACTATACAATGAGCAGTTCTTC
cdr3_aa: CASKKDSPSELYNEQFF